This T cell receptor beta chain was observed in a study of blood T cells in healthy people across ages. Next came a second PCR, run for about 6 to 12 cycles, which used a sample-barcoded 5' primer along with a J-beta primer mix. TCRdb used MiXCR to reprocess the 5' RACE reads, holding one entry per CDR3 protein. The sample has about 640,000 distinct CDR3 sequences, approximately 59% seen once. This clonotype was found a few times. V was clipped by 7 bases and J by 1 base; unmatched bases: 5. The CDR3 has 15 residues. This rearrangement joins TRBV12-3 or TRBV12-4 to TRBJ2-3; 10 bases line up with TRBD2. The clonotype was recovered from a man between 60 and 70 years old in good health. Sequencing input: blood. The DNA of the CDR3 is TGTGCCAGCAATCTAGCGGGGGCCCGCACAGATACGCAGTATTTT. It specifies CASNLAGARTDTQYF.